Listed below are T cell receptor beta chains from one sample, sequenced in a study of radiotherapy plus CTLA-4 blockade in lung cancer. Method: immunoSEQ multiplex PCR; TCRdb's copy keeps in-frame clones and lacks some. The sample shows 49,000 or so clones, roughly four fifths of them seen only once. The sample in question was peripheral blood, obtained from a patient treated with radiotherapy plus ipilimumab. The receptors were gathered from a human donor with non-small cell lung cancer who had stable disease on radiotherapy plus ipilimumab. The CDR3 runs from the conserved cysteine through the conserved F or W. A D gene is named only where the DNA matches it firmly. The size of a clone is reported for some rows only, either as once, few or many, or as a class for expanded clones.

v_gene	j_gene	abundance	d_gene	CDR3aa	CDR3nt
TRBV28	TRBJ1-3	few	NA	CASSKQASRNTIYF	TGTGCCAGCAGTAAACAGGCCTCGAGAAACACCATATATTTT
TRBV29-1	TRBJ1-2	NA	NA	CSVDRRRVGYTF	TGCAGCGTTGATCGGAGACGGGTTGGCTACACCTTC
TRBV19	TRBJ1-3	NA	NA	CASSFAGFSSGNTIYF	TGTGCCAGTAGTTTCGCAGGGTTTTCATCTGGAAACACCATATATTTT
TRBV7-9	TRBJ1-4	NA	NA	CASSLDRGIGKLFF	TGTGCCAGCAGCTTAGACAGAGGGATTGGAAAACTGTTTTTT
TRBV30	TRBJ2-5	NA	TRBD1	CAWRGRGRETQYF	TGTGCCTGGAGGGGCAGGGGGCGAGAGACCCAGTACTTC
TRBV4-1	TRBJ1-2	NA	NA	CASSQEREGRSYGYTF	TGCGCCAGCAGCCAAGAGAGGGAGGGAAGGTCCTATGGCTACACCTTC
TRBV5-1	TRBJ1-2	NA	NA	CASSLMADRPWGYTF	TGCGCCAGCAGCTTGATGGCGGACAGACCTTGGGGCTACACCTTC
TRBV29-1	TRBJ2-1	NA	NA	CSVSPRGSYNEQFF	TGCAGCGTTAGCCCCCGGGGAAGTTACAATGAGCAGTTCTTC
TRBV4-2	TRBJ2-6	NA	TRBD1	CASSQGQGAEGANVLTF	TGTGCCAGCAGCCAAGGGCAGGGGGCGGAAGGGGCCAACGTCCTGACTTTC
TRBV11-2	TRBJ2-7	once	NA	CASSLTDTYEQYF	TGTGCCAGCAGCCTCACTGACACCTACGAGCAGTACTTC
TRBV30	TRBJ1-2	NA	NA	CAWRSAAANYGYTF	TGTGCCTGGAGGTCGGCTGCGGCCAACTATGGCTACACCTTC
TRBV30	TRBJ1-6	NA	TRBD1	CAWSVGGGLRSPLHF	TGTGCCTGGAGTGTAGGAGGGGGCCTGCGTTCACCCCTCCACTTT
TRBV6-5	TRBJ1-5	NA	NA	CASSSFGQPQHF	TGTGCCAGCAGTTCCTTTGGTCAGCCCCAGCATTTT
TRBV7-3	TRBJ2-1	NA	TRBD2	CASSFGASGVYNEQFF	TGTGCCAGCAGCTTTGGGGCTAGCGGAGTTTACAATGAGCAGTTCTTC
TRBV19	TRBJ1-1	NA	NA	CASSIGRNTEAFF	TGTGCCAGTAGTATCGGCAGAAACACTGAAGCTTTCTTT
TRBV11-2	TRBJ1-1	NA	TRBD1	CASSPQGGRTEAFF	TGTGCCAGCAGCCCCCAGGGGGGAAGAACTGAAGCTTTCTTT
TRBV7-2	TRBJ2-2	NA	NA	CASSLIKGRVRIGELFF	TGTGCCAGCAGCTTAATAAAAGGGCGGGTGCGAATCGGGGAGCTGTTTTTT
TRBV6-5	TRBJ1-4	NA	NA	CASRNDEKLFF	TGTGCCAGCAGGAATGATGAAAAACTGTTTTTT
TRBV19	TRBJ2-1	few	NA	CASSSGSEQFF	TGTGCCAGTAGCAGTGGGAGTGAGCAGTTCTTC
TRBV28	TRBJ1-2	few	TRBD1	CASSLRTGGYTF	TGTGCCAGCAGTTTACGGACAGGCGGCTACACCTTC
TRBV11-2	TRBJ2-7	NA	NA	CASSLAVSYEQYF	TGTGCCAGCAGCTTGGCAGTCTCCTACGAGCAGTACTTC
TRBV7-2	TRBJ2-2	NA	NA	CASSLHGANTGELFF	TGTGCCAGCAGCTTGCATGGCGCGAACACCGGGGAGCTGTTTTTT
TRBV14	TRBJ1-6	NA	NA	CASSQELQGDSPLHF	TGTGCCAGCAGCCAAGAGTTACAGGGAGATTCACCCCTCCACTTT
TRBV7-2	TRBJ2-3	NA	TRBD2	CASSLGGRGDTQYF	TGTGCCAGCAGCTTAGGCGGGAGGGGAGATACGCAGTATTTT
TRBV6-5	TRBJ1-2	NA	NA	CASSYSDSRSNYGYTF	TGTGCCAGCAGTTACTCGGACAGCCGATCTAACTATGGCTACACCTTC
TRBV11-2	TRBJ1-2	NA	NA	CASSFAGITNYGYTF	TGTGCCAGCAGCTTTGCAGGCATTACTAACTATGGCTACACCTTC
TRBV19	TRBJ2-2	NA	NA	CASSIVKTNTGELFF	TGTGCCAGTAGTATAGTTAAGACGAACACCGGGGAGCTGTTTTTT
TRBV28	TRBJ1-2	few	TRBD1	CASSEPTGYYGYTF	TGTGCCAGCAGCGAACCGACAGGGTACTATGGCTACACCTTC
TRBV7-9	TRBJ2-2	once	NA	CASSLAPTGELFF	TGTGCCAGCAGCTTAGCCCCCACCGGGGAGCTGTTTTTT
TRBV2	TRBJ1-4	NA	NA	CASLLGGINEKLFF	TGTGCCAGCTTGCTCGGGGGGATTAATGAAAAACTGTTTTTT
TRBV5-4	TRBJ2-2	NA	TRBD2	CASSLAGGRVGGELFF	TGTGCCAGCAGCTTGGCGGGGGGGCGAGTAGGCGGGGAGCTGTTTTTT
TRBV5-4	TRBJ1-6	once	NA	CASSLVGLGNSPLHF	TGTGCCAGCAGCTTGGTTGGGCTGGGGAATTCACCCCTCCACTTT
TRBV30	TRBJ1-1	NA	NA	CAASGPLGTEAFF	TGTGCCGCCTCGGGGCCCTTGGGCACTGAAGCTTTCTTT
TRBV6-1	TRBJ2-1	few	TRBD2	CASSSGLAPHQFF	TGTGCCAGCAGCTCCGGACTAGCTCCTCACCAGTTCTTC
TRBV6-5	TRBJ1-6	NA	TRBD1	CASNPGQGAYSPLHF	TGTGCCAGCAATCCGGGACAGGGGGCTTATTCACCCCTCCACTTT